This passage covers 24 T cell receptor beta chains from one sample sequenced in a study of cytomegalovirus exposure and HLA in healthy donors. Sequenced by immunoSEQ multiplex PCR; TCRdb stores in-frame clones only, minus some. The sample lists hundreds of thousands of clones; roughly 85% were seen once. Input material: PBMCs. Receptors originate from a woman under 30 in good health and CMV-seronegative.

This CDR3 is CASSVERLGTDTQYF. The CDR3 DNA reads TGTGCCAGCAGTGTGGAGCGGTTAGGCACAGATACGCAGTATTTT. The chain has TRBV6-1 and TRBJ2-3; perhaps TRBD2 as D (5 bases). Germline V gene lookup returns CDR1 MNHNS and CDR2 SASEGT. Trimming cost V 4 bases and J 1 base, with 12 bases left between them. There are 15 residues in the CDR3.

This chain uses TRBV21-1 with TRBJ1-6. TRBV21-1 is listed as a pseudogene. The CDR3 covers 17 residues. Here the CDR3 DNA reads TGTGCCAGCAGCAGGACCCCGACTATCTCCTATAATTCACCCCTCCACTTT. Its translation is CASSRTPTISYNSPLHF.

The chain recombines TRBV6-1 with TRBJ2-1, with 7 nucleotides matching TRBD1. Germline V gene sequence: CDR1 MNHNS, CDR2 SASEGT. The CDR3 has 13 residues. V was pared by 7 bases and J by 10 bases, with 10 bases of the junction left unmatched. The DNA of the CDR3 is TGTGCCAGCACCTGGACAGGCCCTTTGGAGCAGTTCTTC. It encodes CASTWTGPLEQFF.

The table lists this clone with a count of one. The genes are TRBV7-2 and TRBJ2-3; 9 nucleotides match TRBD2. The J segment lost 4 bases and the V segment lost 2 bases, leaving 4 bases of the junction unmatched. The germline CDR1 and CDR2 sequences are SGHTA and FQGNSA. The CDR3 consists of 15 residues. The CDR3 reads CASSLSLAGADTQYF. DNA of the CDR3: TGTGCCAGCAGCTTAAGCTTAGCGGGAGCAGATACGCAGTATTTT.

The chain combines TRBV2 with TRBJ2-1; no firm D call. There are 15 residues in the CDR3. Germline-derived CDR1 and CDR2 are SNHLY and FYNNEI. Trimming removed 5 bases from V and 7 bases from J, with 18 bases in between. CDR3 nucleotide sequence: TGTGCCAGCAGTAGCGTACAAGCGACCGGGAATGAGCAGTTCTTC. Protein product: CASSSVQATGNEQFF.

The rearrangement joins TRBV6-5 to TRBJ2-3, with D maybe TRBD2 (6 bases). The V gene's germline CDR1 is MNHEY and CDR2 SVGAGI. V was cut by 4 bases and J by 6 bases, with 17 bases left in between. The CDR3 has 15 residues. CDR3 residues: CASSFAGSLADTQYF. DNA of the CDR3: TGTGCCAGCAGTTTCGCGGGGTCCCTTGCGGATACGCAGTATTTT.

The chain combines TRBV25-1 with TRBJ2-7; D is unclear. V shed 0 bases and J shed 4 bases, with 10 bases lying between them. The CDR3 sequence is 14 residues long. Germline V gene data show CDR1 as MGHDK and CDR2 as SYGVNS. CDR3 sequence (DNA): TGTGCCAGCAGTGAATATGGGCGTGGGTACGAGCAGTACTTC. Translated: CASSEYGRGYEQYF.

The chain recombines TRBV28 with TRBJ2-7, with 8 nucleotides matching TRBD2. V lost 5 bases and J lost 4; bases outside the gene matches: 13. The CDR3 is 16 residues long. In germline, CDR1 is MDHEN, CDR2 SYDVKM. CDR3 DNA: TGTGCCAGCAGTCCCGGGGGGGGGACTAGAACATACGAGCAGTACTTC. It translates to CASSPGGGTRTYEQYF.

The V gene is TRBV27, the J gene TRBJ2-7, with D possibly being TRBD1 (5 bases). Germline-derived CDR1 and CDR2 are MNHEY and SMNVEV (reference sequence). The CDR3 length is 13 residues. Trimming took off 3 bases at V and 5 bases at J, with 11 bases between the two ends. The CDR3: CASSFSKGNEQYF. The CDR3, as DNA: TGTGCCAGCAGTTTCAGTAAGGGGAACGAGCAGTACTTC.

The rearrangement joins TRBV5-1 to TRBJ2-5; 7 bases map to TRBD1. The CDR3 runs 13 residues. Germline V CDR1 and CDR2: SGHRS, YFSETQ. Trimming took 4 bases from V and 3 from J; bases not matched to a gene: 3. The CDR3 is CASSLGTEETQYF. The DNA of the CDR3 is TGCGCCAGCAGCCTGGGGACAGAAGAGACCCAGTACTTC.

This clone was observed a handful of times. V and J are TRBV30 and TRBJ1-1; no clear D gene. V was cut by 3 bases and J by 3 bases, with 11 bases left in between. In germline, CDR1 is GTSNPN, CDR2 SVGIG (reference sequence). The length of the CDR3 is 13 residues. DNA of the CDR3: TGTGCCTGGAGGAAATTGGGAGACACTGAAGCTTTCTTT. As protein: CAWRKLGDTEAFF.

The chain employs TRBV28 and TRBJ2-1; 8 nucleotides line up with TRBD1. Germline loops: CDR1 MDHEN, CDR2 SYDVKM. V was clipped by 3 bases and J by 4 bases; unmatched bases: 8. The CDR3 runs to 16 residues. The CDR3 reads CASSFSLTGAYNEQFF. CDR3 sequence (DNA): TGTGCCAGCAGTTTTTCGTTGACAGGGGCGTACAATGAGCAGTTCTTC. Using reference TRBV28 and TRBJ2-1 for the parts outside the CDR3, the full variable domain is DVKVTQSSRYLVKRTGEKVFLECVQDMDHENMFWYRQDPGLGLRLIYFSYDVKMKEKGDIPEGYSVSREKKERFSLILESASTNQTSMYLCASSFSLTGAYNEQFFGPGTRLTVL.

This chain uses TRBV29-1 with TRBJ1-1, with TRBD1 as a possible D gene (5 bases). CDR3 length: 13 amino acids. V was shortened by 4 bases and J by 2 bases, with 11 bases between the two germline ends. Germline assignment: CDR1 SQVTM and CDR2 ANQGSEA. The CDR3 protein is CSVGARVNTEAFF. CDR3 DNA: TGCAGCGTTGGGGCCAGGGTTAACACTGAAGCTTTCTTT.

The chain has TRBV10-1 and TRBJ2-3; 10 positions agree with TRBD2. Germline V gene lookup returns CDR1 WNHNN and CDR2 SYGVQD (reference sequence). This CDR3 contains 15 residues. J lost 2 bases, V lost 3 bases, and 2 bases had no gene match. The CDR3 coding sequence is TGCGCCAGCAGTGAAGCGGGGGGGTTCACAGATACGCAGTATTTT. Its translation is CASSEAGGFTDTQYF.

This rearrangement joins TRBV9 to TRBJ1-1, with TRBD1 identical over 7 bases. The germline CDR1 and CDR2 sequences are SGDLS and YYNGEE. The CDR3 is 15 amino acids. Trimming took 4 bases from V and 6 from J; bases not matched to a gene: 12. The CDR3 DNA reads as TGTGCCAGCAGCCCTCGGGACAGTAGGGGGGCTGAAGCTTTCTTT. Protein: CASSPRDSRGAEAFF.

The genes are TRBV7-9 and TRBJ2-1; D is possibly TRBD2 (6 bases). Per germline, CDR1 SEHNR and CDR2 FQNEAQ (reference sequence). The CDR3 is 16 residues long. The V end lost 1 base, the J end lost 5 bases, and 15 bases lay between the germline ends. The CDR3 sequence is CASSLGGLADHNEQFF. The CDR3 DNA is TGTGCCAGCAGCTTAGGAGGTTTAGCGGATCACAATGAGCAGTTCTTC. Looking up the rest from reference TRBV7-9 and TRBJ2-1 gives the full variable domain: DTGVSQNPRHKITKRGQNVTFRCDPISEHNRLYWYRQTLGQGPEFLTYFQNEAQLEKSRLLSDRFSAERPKGSFSTLEIQRTEQGDSAMYLCASSLGGLADHNEQFFGPGTRLTVL.

The chain uses TRBV28 and TRBJ1-5; TRBD1 might be the D (5 bases). The V gene lost 8 bases and the J gene lost 2 bases, with 22 bases spanning the gap. The CDR3 loop spans 17 amino acids. The germline V gene encodes CDR1 MDHEN and CDR2 SYDVKM. As DNA, the CDR3 is TGTGCCAGCTCAGTTTTGGGGGGTGGGGGAGGCAATCAGCCCCAGCATTTT. Translated: CASSVLGGGGGNQPQHF.

The chain employs TRBV5-8 and TRBJ2-1; 7 nucleotides line up with TRBD2. With 0 bases clipped from V and 3 bases from J, the junction kept 3 bases outside the gene matches. This CDR3 is built from 15 residues. Per the germline V gene, CDR1 is SGHTS and CDR2 is YDEGEE. DNA for the CDR3: TGTGCCAGCAGCTTGGGAGCGGGGATCTACAATGAGCAGTTCTTC. It yields the protein CASSLGAGIYNEQFF.

This chain links TRBV2 with TRBJ1-5; possibly TRBD1 for D (5 bases). Deletions cut 4 bases from V and 7 bases from J, with 14 bases between. The CDR3 has 14 residues. The germline V gene has CDR1 SNHLY and CDR2 FYNNEI. CDR3 region: CASSVAGGRQPQHF. In nucleotides, the CDR3 is TGTGCCAGCAGTGTGGCGGGGGGAAGACAGCCCCAGCATTTT.

J is TRBJ2-7 and V is TRBV5-1, with a weak D call TRBD2 (7 bases). Germline V CDR1 and CDR2: SGHRS, YFSETQ. This CDR3 is 13 amino acids long. V was pared by 7 bases and J by 4 bases, with 15 bases between. The CDR3 sequence is CASGRGSGYEQYF. The CDR3 DNA reads TGCGCCAGCGGGAGGGGGTCTGGTTACGAGCAGTACTTC.

The V call is TRBV15, the J call TRBJ2-7, with 7 bases aligning to TRBD2. This CDR3 comprises 14 residues. Germline values: CDR1 LNHNV, CDR2 YYDKDF (reference sequence). Losses at the gene ends were 5 bases for V and 7 bases for J; bases not matched to a gene: 11. CDR3 protein: CATSFRRGNGEQYF. For the CDR3, the DNA is TGTGCCACCAGCTTCAGGCGGGGGAACGGGGAGCAGTACTTC.

The CDR3: CASSPYRGVSIEEAFF. The CDR3 DNA follows: TGCGCCAGCAGCCCCTACAGGGGAGTTTCTATTGAGGAAGCTTTCTTT. This chain joins TRBV23-1 and TRBJ1-1; 7 positions agree with TRBD1. TRBV23-1 is reported as an ORF; its role is uncertain. V was pared by 6 bases and J by 8 bases, with 18 bases of the junction left unmatched. The CDR3 has 16 amino acids.

The rearrangement joins TRBV5-4 to TRBJ2-3; 10 positions agree with TRBD2. In germline, CDR1 is SGHNT, CDR2 YYREEE (reference sequence). The CDR3 runs to 17 residues. Losses at the gene ends were 3 bases for V and 2 bases for J; bases not matched to a gene: 9. CDR3 coding DNA: TGTGCCAGCAGCTCCTTGTCTAGCGGGAGCCCCACAGATACGCAGTATTTT. This codes for CASSSLSSGSPTDTQYF.

This sequence joins TRBV7-9 and TRBJ1-1; TRBD1 matches 9 bases. Germline CDR1 reads SEHNR; CDR2 reads FQNEAQ (reference sequence). Trimming removed 5 bases from V and 4 bases from J; junction bases left unmatched: 11. This CDR3 has 16 residues. CDR3 protein: CASSQHRGPRVTEAFF. For the CDR3, the DNA is TGTGCCAGCAGCCAACACAGGGGGCCCCGAGTCACTGAAGCTTTCTTT.